This paragraph reports one T cell receptor (beta chain). Its cognate antigen has yet to be identified. No base quality values were provided; no much bigger clone lies one nucleotide off. The source of the sample is a study of cytomegalovirus exposure and HLA in healthy donors (dated by TCRdb to 2015 to 2018). With regard to the full study: An earlier analysis of around 600 of the donors reported 250 to 300 Gb of sequence data and 120 million or so unique TCR beta sequences from about 200 million T cells. Around 300 gigabases of sequencing data and 78 million or so unique TCR sequences were included in an early release covering under 650 HLA-typed donors. Of the 300 to 450 genotyped donors, approximately 82% fell in the genetic ancestry cluster associated with self-reported Caucasian donors. The aim of the study was to test whether cataloging public T cell receptors could identify signatures of past pathogen exposure. The study used immunosequencing to profile the T cell repertoires of 600 to 850 subjects and linked those repertoires to cytomegalovirus serostatus. A separate validation cohort of roughly 110 different subjects was used in addition to the approximately 700-subject first cohort. To predict cytomegalovirus infection status, the study brought together high-throughput TCR immunosequencing, statistical association of individual TCRs with disease status, and machine learning. In a later analysis, previously published TCR beta repertoires from roughly 710 donors were re-analyzed and high-resolution HLA genotyping was added so that TCR occurrence patterns could be studied. The later analysis used no new phenotypic data to find candidate immune exposures, relying instead on TCR beta sequences and their occurrence across donors. An earlier analysis of more than 450 of the donors used high-throughput TCR beta sequencing to judge whether each TCR beta V gene segment behaved as functional or pseudogenic. Donor age, sex, ethnicity and CMV serostatus were compiled alongside the repertoire data. A later genetic analysis used genome-wide SNP genotypes for about 60% of the roughly 700 donors, treating that subset as a discovery cohort. Every repertoire in the discovery cohort had been generated on one and the same sequencing platform. Class I and class II HLA loci were covered by the typing at four-digit resolution. Typing coverage varied by locus: about 620-630 donors for A, B, C, DRB1 and DQB1; about 520 for DQA1; about 570 for DPA1; approximately 490 for DPB1. A few DR-DQ haplotypes were treated as single units for association and clustering because of strong linkage in the cohort. Among around 400 genotyped donors of the cohort, an average of roughly 240,000 unique TCR beta nucleotide sequences were sequenced per donor, approximately 20% of them non-productive. Study-wide conclusions, independent of this receptor: A group of highly shared sequence variants was considered likely to be a technical artifact of the sequencing pipeline. According to a later analysis, most CMV-associated TCR beta chains appeared to be HLA-restricted, and the HLA associations seemed to be driven largely by CMV exposure. Most TCR sequences were observed very rarely across donors, whereas some public TCRs were present in many individuals. Presence/absence analyses assumed roughly uniform sequencing depth across donors, an assumption that may not hold. Linkage disequilibrium might explain the correlated functional status among segregating V segments, but an unknown experimental factor could not be excluded. In a later analysis, TCR association rates were found to vary across HLA loci, with the most associated TCRs seen for DRB1 alleles and the fewest for HLA-C alleles. A later genetic analysis associated a missense DCLRE1C variant with V-gene and J-gene trimming of TCR beta chains, and an independent cohort replicated the association. In both the original and validation cohorts, the classifier was reported to diagnose cytomegalovirus status with high specificity and sensitivity. Because counts were too low, about 18 rarely observed V segments, including chromosome 9 orphons, were excluded from the earlier analysis of some 590 of the donors. A later analysis reported that several top co-occurrence clusters appeared linked to parvovirus B19, influenza, CMV and Epstein-Barr virus. CMV serostatus was the only immune exposure information available for the cohort. The authors suggested that the approach could potentially be extended to other disease states and immunological phenotypes. A total of about 150 TCR beta chains were listed by the study as associated with cytomegalovirus. Only TCR beta chains were sequenced in this cohort, and the absence of alpha or paired-chain data limited detectable features. A further reported finding was that TCR beta sequences accurately predicted the HLA-A and HLA-B alleles for most subjects in the first cohort. HLA typing was unavailable for some donors at each locus, so association tests used only the typed subset. A later analysis found that HLA-associated TCR beta chains were more clonally expanded and had lower generation probabilities than equally common non-associated chains. Assigning TCR associations to individual alleles was difficult when HLA alleles, especially DR and DQ, strongly co-occurred. In an earlier analysis of about 600 of the donors, most TCR beta V segments appeared in productive rearrangements about 87% or about 30% of the time, broadly matching IMGT annotations. A later analysis associated some 17,000 TCR beta sequences with specific HLA alleles at a false discovery rate of 0.05. Three of the identified cytomegalovirus-associated TCR beta chains were confirmed in vitro to be specific for cytomegalovirus antigens. Compared with the roughly 720-donor mean, donors in an Asian-associated ancestry cluster had fewer N-insertions in productive TCRs, according to a later genetic analysis. Because the 87-base-pair reads could not distinguish some IMGT-functional V segments, including TRBV6-2 and TRBV6-3, those segments were excluded.

The cohort consisted of 600 to 750 healthy bone marrow donors. At the time of sampling, every cohort member was nominally healthy, though immune exposures that went unrecorded were likely present. The donor tested CMV seropositive, placing the donor among the 290 or so seropositive members of the cohort. A peripheral blood sample was collected from each donor, and TCR beta sequencing was performed on peripheral blood mononuclear cells. Genomic DNA was extracted from the blood cell samples with the Qiagen DNeasy Blood Extraction Kit. Receptor libraries were prepared by the immunoSEQ multiplex PCR assay. The multiplex PCR relied on a mix of 60 forward primers for TCR Vbeta segments and 13 reverse primers for TCR Jbeta segments. A multiplex PCR assay on genomic DNA amplified the CDR3 region of rearranged TCR beta genes. Amplified TCR beta libraries were sequenced as 87-base-pair reads on the Illumina HiSeq System. For the original study's pipeline: In a later analysis, around 80 million unique TCR beta chains were counted across the 650 to 750 repertoires, and about 10 million of these chains were shared by at least two donors. Raw reads were error-corrected and collapsed into unique sequences with a nearest-neighbor algorithm that merged closely related sequences to remove PCR and sequencing errors. CDR3 sequences were aligned to IMGT reference sequences to assign V, D and J gene segments. Each retained sequence needed at least a six-nucleotide match to both a V gene segment and a J gene segment. A rearrangement counted as productive if the CDR3 had no stop codons and remained in frame with V and J, and every other rearrangement counted as non-productive. Following IMGT convention, CDR3 was defined as the stretch from the second conserved V-encoded cysteine up to the conserved J-encoded phenylalanine. The earlier analysis of approximately 500 of the donors excluded sequences that lacked an unambiguous match to a single V gene segment. An earlier analysis of about 590 of the donors classified V segments as functional when productive rearrangements were above 56.7% and as segregating when the standard deviation between donors was above 5%. A statistical classification framework was built to diagnose cytomegalovirus status from the catalog of TCR beta chain sequences. V and J gene assignment, in a later analysis, came from comparing TCR nucleotide sequences with IMGT/GENE-DB human TR gene sequences. In a later analysis, CDR3 sequences and most-parsimonious VDJ recombination scenarios were assigned using the TCRdist pipeline. A later analysis defined each TCR beta chain by its CDR3 amino acid sequence plus V-gene family, and excluded reads lacking a unique V-gene family. In a later analysis, approximately 590 highly shared, low-generation-probability nucleotide sequences were removed to address suspected cross-contamination and a sequencing artifact. For each public chain, a later analysis derived a clonal expansion index from normalized ranks of inferred template counts within each repertoire. In a later analysis, generation probabilities were computed using a VDJ recombination model fitted to out-of-frame rearrangements, and the results were checked against IGoR. In a later analysis, TCR-TCR, TCR-HLA and TCR-CMV co-occurrence was scored with hypergeometric tests, and a repertoire-size bias correction was applied to TCR pairs. A later analysis estimated false discovery rates by permuting HLA or CMV assignments 20 times. In a later analysis, co-occurring TCRs were grouped using DBSCAN, and TCRdist sequence similarity was added for clustering within HLA-allele-positive subsets. Co-occurrence clustering excluded repertoires with fewer than 30,000 or more than 120,000 public chains, plus five with anomalous nucleotide sharing. TCRdb mirrors the immuneACCESS table, restricted to in-frame sequences. Some clones are absent from its copies; in checked studies, under half trace to an unresolved V gene, and the reason for the others is unknown. V and J calls and clone size are given by that table; D and trimming were obtained from the DNA. In this sample the table shows about 110,000 clones, about 74% of which occur a single time. Of the sample, around 4.8% is held by the ten largest clones.

V gives up 2 bases and J gives up 2 bases, and the segment between their germline ends measures 16 bases. The CDR3 goes from the cysteine to the phenylalanine over 17 residues. The sequence is cut down to CDR3 DNA, 51 bases in frame from base 1. From the germline V gene (reference sequence), CDR1 is LNHDA and CDR2 is SQIVND. The clonotype comes from a man younger than 45 in good health and CMV-seropositive. The sample consisted of PBMCs. The sequence joins TRBV19 to TRBJ1-5; TRBD1 could be the D gene, as 6 bases match. The CDR3 amino acid sequence is: CASSIQAAGVGNQPQHF. The nucleotide sequence is given as TGTGCCAGTAGTATACAGGCGGCAGGGGTGGGCAATCAGCCCCAGCATTTT.